A selection of T cell receptor beta chains follows, all from one sample in a study of OX40 agonist ivuxolimab in advanced cancers. Only in-frame clones appear in the TCRdb table, and some are missing; sequencing was by immunoSEQ multiplex PCR. The repertoire holds some 54,000 clones, with roughly 81% as singletons. Sequencing was performed on CD4+ or CD8+ T cells sorted from blood, taken in a trial of the OX40 agonist ivuxolimab. Receptor source: an adult with an advanced solid tumor such as melanoma, head and neck, liver or kidney cancer. The CDR3 runs from the conserved cysteine through the conserved F or W. The D gene is left open where the match is weak. Some rows have no size entry. The others give once, few or many, or a class for an expanded clone.

d_gene | j_gene | v_gene | len | abundance | CDR3aa | CDR3nt
TRBD2 | TRBJ2-2 | TRBV5-4 | 18 | . | CASRSGLAGGLNTGELFF | TGTGCCAGCAGAAGCGGGCTAGCGGGAGGTCTGAACACCGGGGAGCTGTTTTTT
TRBD1 | TRBJ2-1 | TRBV5-4 | 15 | . | CASSRTGGTYNEQFF | TGTGCCAGCAGCCGGACAGGGGGAACCTACAATGAGCAGTTCTTC
TRBD2 | TRBJ2-1 | TRBV7-9 | 14 | once | CASSPGLAGNEQFF | TGTGCCAGCAGCCCAGGACTAGCGGGCAATGAGCAGTTCTTC
TRBD1 | TRBJ2-2 | TRBV19 | 21 | . | CASSMGSPGQGLVGGTGELFF | TGTGCCAGTAGTATGGGCTCCCCGGGACAGGGACTGGTCGGCGGCACCGGGGAGCTGTTTTTT
. | TRBJ1-2 | TRBV6-6 | 14 | . | CASSPEVNNYGYTF | TGTGCCAGCAGCCCAGAGGTGAATAACTATGGCTACACCTTC
. | TRBJ1-4 | TRBV19 | 13 | . | CATGYQYNEKLFF | TGTGCCACCGGCTACCAGTATAATGAAAAACTGTTTTTT
. | TRBJ2-3 | TRBV6-1 | 13 | . | CASSEAWFHTQYF | TGTGCCAGCAGTGAAGCATGGTTTCATACGCAGTATTTT
TRBD2 | TRBJ2-1 | TRBV4-2 | 15 | . | CASSLGSGLQSEQFF | TGTGCCAGCAGCCTCGGGTCGGGACTACAAAGTGAGCAGTTCTTC
. | TRBJ2-2 | TRBV6-1 | 13 | . | CASSRRGLGQLFF | TGTGCCAGCAGTCGCCGGGGATTGGGGCAGCTGTTTTTT
TRBD1 | TRBJ2-7 | TRBV18 | 15 | . | CASSPGTGNNYEQYF | TGTGCCAGCTCACCAGGGACAGGGAACAATTACGAGCAGTACTTC
. | TRBJ1-4 | TRBV2 | 11 | few | CASSLGEKLFF | TGTGCCAGCAGTTTGGGGGAAAAACTGTTTTTT
. | TRBJ2-7 | TRBV5-1 | 14 | . | CASSLRGSGYEQYF | TGCGCCAGCAGCTTGAGAGGATCGGGCTACGAGCAGTACTTC
TRBD2 | TRBJ2-5 | TRBV18 | 18 | . | CASSPQLAGEAPQETQYF | TGTGCCAGCTCACCACAACTAGCGGGAGAAGCCCCCCAAGAGACCCAGTACTTC
TRBD1 | TRBJ1-6 | TRBV18 | 17 | few | CASSRFTGQGKDSPLHF | TGTGCCAGCTCTCGATTTACGGGACAGGGGAAGGATTCACCCCTCCACTTT
. | TRBJ1-5 | TRBV28 | 13 | . | CASVTGYNQPQHF | TGTGCCAGCGTAACAGGCTACAATCAGCCCCAGCATTTT
. | TRBJ1-1 | TRBV5-6 | 14 | . | CASSLQGMNTEAFF | TGTGCCAGCAGCTTGCAGGGTATGAACACTGAAGCTTTCTTT